Listed below are T cell receptor beta chains from one sample, sequenced in a study of radiation and T cells in renal cell carcinoma. Sequenced by immunoSEQ multiplex PCR; TCRdb stores in-frame clones only, minus some. The profile shows around 60,000 clones, roughly four fifths of them singletons. Material: blood, obtained from a patient whose treatment included radiotherapy and nephrectomy. The receptors here all came from a man in his 60s with renal cell carcinoma. CDR3s include the opening cysteine and the closing phenylalanine or tryptophan. D genes are given only for firm matches. Size values are once, few and many counts, or a class for expanded clones, and some rows have none.

CDR3 protein,CDR3 DNA,D gene,V gene,J gene,clone size
CAWSVGISGYTF,TGTGCCTGGAGTGTGGGCATCTCTGGCTACACCTTC,-,TRBV30,TRBJ1-2,few
CASSEIWTEAFF,TGTGCCAGCAGTGAAATATGGACTGAAGCTTTCTTT,-,TRBV6-1,TRBJ1-1,-
CASSQGTELEAFF,TGTGCCAGCAGCCAAGGGACAGAACTTGAAGCTTTCTTT,TRBD1,TRBV5-4,TRBJ1-1,-
CAWSGSNQPQHF,TGTGCCTGGAGTGGAAGCAATCAGCCCCAGCATTTT,-,TRBV30,TRBJ1-5,-
CASSSDRGIPGELFF,TGTGCCAGCAGTTCCGACAGGGGGATTCCCGGGGAGCTGTTTTTT,TRBD1,TRBV6-5,TRBJ2-2,-
CAWRWNTEAFF,TGTGCCTGGAGGTGGAACACTGAAGCTTTCTTT,-,TRBV30,TRBJ1-1,-
CASSETSGSTGELFF,TGTGCCAGCAGTGAGACTAGCGGGAGCACCGGGGAGCTGTTTTTT,TRBD2,TRBV6-4,TRBJ2-2,few
CASSPRDTNTEAFF,TGTGCCAGCAGTCCGAGGGACACGAACACTGAAGCTTTCTTT,-,TRBV6-5,TRBJ1-1,-
CASSFGGGRGTEAFF,TGCGCCAGCAGCTTCGGCGGGGGGCGGGGAACTGAAGCTTTCTTT,-,TRBV5-1,TRBJ1-1,once
CASVGAVHTGELFF,TGTGCCAGCGTGGGAGCCGTTCACACCGGGGAGCTGTTTTTT,-,TRBV25-1,TRBJ2-2,-
CASSLLAGVTYEQYF,TGTGCCAGCAGTTTACTAGCGGGGGTGACCTACGAGCAGTACTTC,TRBD2,TRBV28,TRBJ2-7,-
CASSTLWGGYGYTF,TGTGCCAGTAGCACCCTCTGGGGGGGCTATGGCTACACCTTC,-,TRBV19,TRBJ1-2,-
CASGLGTGQGVQYF,TGTGCTAGTGGTTTGGGGACAGGGCAAGGGGTTCAGTACTTC,TRBD1,TRBV12-5,TRBJ2-4,-
CASSQDGTHTTYEQYF,TGTGCCAGCAGCCAAGACGGGACACACACAACCTACGAGCAGTACTTC,-,TRBV14,TRBJ2-7,once
CASSPDQTGVTGELFF,TGTGCCAGCAGCCCCGACCAGACAGGGGTTACCGGGGAGCTGTTTTTT,TRBD1,TRBV7-9,TRBJ2-2,-
CASSFRGALSTDTQYF,TGTGCCAGCAGCTTTAGGGGGGCGCTGAGCACAGATACGCAGTATTTT,-,TRBV7-6,TRBJ2-3,-
CASSIQGPETQYF,TGTGCCAGTAGTATACAAGGGCCGGAGACCCAGTACTTC,-,TRBV19,TRBJ2-5,-
CASSLGTGVNEKLFF,TGTGCCAGCAGCTTAGGGACAGGGGTTAATGAAAAACTGTTTTTT,TRBD1,TRBV7-7,TRBJ1-4,-
CASSLIRGRMQNQPQHF,TGTGCCAGTAGCCTGATCAGGGGGCGCATGCAGAATCAGCCCCAGCATTTT,TRBD1,TRBV19,TRBJ1-5,-
CASSFGGGPRDEQYF,TGTGCCAGCAGCTTCGGTGGGGGGCCTAGGGACGAGCAGTACTTC,-,TRBV11-2,TRBJ2-7,-
CASSPVRDTVGQFF,TGTGCCAGCTCACCAGTCCGGGATACAGTAGGGCAGTTCTTC,-,TRBV18,TRBJ2-1,few
CASSRQGPQYGYTF,TGTGCCAGCAGTCGACAGGGCCCCCAATATGGCTACACCTTC,-,TRBV21-1,TRBJ1-2,once